This T cell receptor beta chain was documented in a study of T cell clones after liver transplantation. Overall study: Liver transplant recipients had immunosuppression withdrawal attempted within 2 years. TCRbeta sequencing after a pre-transplant mixed lymphocyte reaction identified graft-donor-reactive clones, later tracked in post-transplant blood. As an antigen-independent comparator, third-party-reactive TCRbeta sequences came from pre-transplant mixed lymphocyte reactions.

The CDR3 length is 15 residues. TCRdb's copy holds only in-frame clones and misses some; the assay was immunoSEQ multiplex PCR. The sample lists 50,000 to 70,000 clones, 70% occurring once. This specimen was CD4+ T cells from blood, taken at the approximately 16-month timepoint. The chain is built from TRBV21-1 and TRBJ2-7; the table's D call, TRBD2, has no DNA check behind it. TRBV21-1 constitutes a pseudogene. The TCR was taken from a human patient who received a liver transplant. Certain T cells may be donor cells from the graft. The CDR3 reads CASSKPGLAFYEQYV. The CDR3 nucleotides are TGTGCCAGCAGCAAACCGGGACTAGCCTTCTACGAGCAGTACGTC.